Listed below are T cell receptor beta chains from one sample, sequenced in a study of memory CD4+ T cells and cytomegalovirus serostatus. Clones were sequenced by immunoSEQ multiplex PCR, and TCRdb holds only the in-frame ones, with some missing. The repertoire holds 70,000 or so clones, with roughly three quarters as singletons. The specimen sequenced was memory CD4+ T cells from blood. These receptors originate from an adult in good health and CMV-seropositive. Both conserved end residues are part of each CDR3. Each record gives: clone size, D gene, J gene, V gene, CDR3 protein, CDR3 DNA. A D gene is named only where the DNA matches it firmly. Some rows have no size entry. The others give once, few or many, or a class for an expanded clone.

clone size: medium-sized
D gene: .
J gene: TRBJ1-1
V gene: TRBV5-1
CDR3 protein: CASSSGGDTEAFF
CDR3 DNA: TGCGCCAGCAGCTCCGGGGGAGACACTGAAGCTTTCTTT

clone size: .
D gene: TRBD1
J gene: TRBJ1-6
V gene: TRBV25-1
CDR3 protein: CASSELGDRGSYNSPLHF
CDR3 DNA: TGTGCCAGCAGTGAACTTGGAGACAGGGGCTCCTATAATTCACCCCTCCACTTT

clone size: .
D gene: .
J gene: TRBJ2-2
V gene: TRBV6-5
CDR3 protein: CASSSGGGGRRELFF
CDR3 DNA: TGTGCCAGCAGTTCAGGGGGCGGGGGGAGAAGGGAGCTGTTTTTT

clone size: .
D gene: .
J gene: TRBJ2-1
V gene: TRBV5-1
CDR3 protein: CASSLRRANEQFF
CDR3 DNA: TGCGCCAGCAGCTTGCGGCGGGCCAATGAGCAGTTCTTC

clone size: .
D gene: TRBD1
J gene: TRBJ1-3
V gene: TRBV2
CDR3 protein: CASSRQGAGNTIYF
CDR3 DNA: TGTGCCAGCTCCAGACAGGGGGCAGGGAACACCATATATTTT

clone size: .
D gene: .
J gene: TRBJ1-2
V gene: TRBV6-1
CDR3 protein: CASATLPGNYGYTF
CDR3 DNA: TGTGCCAGCGCCACCCTGCCCGGTAACTATGGCTACACCTTC

clone size: .
D gene: .
J gene: TRBJ1-4
V gene: TRBV14
CDR3 protein: CASSHMRTTNEKLFF
CDR3 DNA: TGTGCCAGCAGCCATATGCGTACAACTAATGAAAAACTGTTTTTT

clone size: .
D gene: TRBD2
J gene: TRBJ2-5
V gene: TRBV28
CDR3 protein: CASGGGETQYF
CDR3 DNA: TGTGCCAGCGGGGGAGGGGAGACCCAGTACTTC

clone size: once
D gene: TRBD1
J gene: TRBJ1-1
V gene: TRBV28
CDR3 protein: CASSSRAGGKSEAFF
CDR3 DNA: TGTGCCAGCAGCTCCAGAGCAGGGGGAAAGAGTGAAGCTTTCTTT

clone size: once
D gene: TRBD2
J gene: TRBJ2-7
V gene: TRBV5-8
CDR3 protein: CASSLVASGGMYEQYF
CDR3 DNA: TGTGCCAGCAGCTTGGTAGCTAGCGGGGGAATGTACGAGCAGTACTTC

clone size: .
D gene: .
J gene: TRBJ2-2
V gene: TRBV10-3
CDR3 protein: CAISAATSNTGELFF
CDR3 DNA: TGTGCCATCAGTGCGGCTACCTCGAACACCGGGGAGCTGTTTTTT

clone size: .
D gene: .
J gene: TRBJ2-1
V gene: TRBV4-3
CDR3 protein: CASSQGVYSNEQFF
CDR3 DNA: TGCGCCAGCAGCCAAGGGGTCTACAGCAATGAGCAGTTCTTC

clone size: .
D gene: .
J gene: TRBJ2-5
V gene: TRBV6-5
CDR3 protein: CASRQGGRIGETQYF
CDR3 DNA: TGTGCCAGCAGGCAGGGGGGGCGAATTGGAGAGACCCAGTACTTC

clone size: .
D gene: .
J gene: TRBJ1-5
V gene: TRBV2
CDR3 protein: CASSEWLGDQPQHF
CDR3 DNA: TGTGCCAGCAGTGAATGGCTAGGGGATCAGCCCCAGCATTTT

clone size: few
D gene: .
J gene: TRBJ1-5
V gene: TRBV2
CDR3 protein: CASSRSDARPQHF
CDR3 DNA: TGTGCCAGCAGCCGGTCAGACGCTCGGCCCCAGCATTTT

clone size: .
D gene: .
J gene: TRBJ1-5
V gene: TRBV4-3
CDR3 protein: CASSQHTGSKYQPQHF
CDR3 DNA: TGCGCCAGCAGCCAACACACAGGCAGTAAATATCAGCCCCAGCATTTT

clone size: .
D gene: .
J gene: TRBJ2-1
V gene: TRBV7-7
CDR3 protein: CASSLGLGAYNEQFF
CDR3 DNA: TGTGCCAGCAGCTTGGGACTGGGGGCCTACAATGAGCAGTTCTTC

clone size: .
D gene: TRBD1
J gene: TRBJ2-3
V gene: TRBV30
CDR3 protein: CAWTDRGRTDTQYF
CDR3 DNA: TGTGCCTGGACAGACAGGGGGAGGACAGATACGCAGTATTTT

clone size: .
D gene: TRBD1
J gene: TRBJ2-7
V gene: TRBV30
CDR3 protein: CAWQPGTAYEQYF
CDR3 DNA: TGTGCCTGGCAGCCCGGGACAGCCTACGAGCAGTACTTC

clone size: few
D gene: .
J gene: TRBJ1-1
V gene: TRBV2
CDR3 protein: CASRRTDLNTEAFF
CDR3 DNA: TGTGCCAGCCGAAGGACGGACTTAAACACTGAAGCTTTCTTT

clone size: .
D gene: .
J gene: TRBJ1-2
V gene: TRBV19
CDR3 protein: CASSITAGERYGYTF
CDR3 DNA: TGTGCCAGTAGTATAACGGCGGGGGAACGGTATGGCTACACCTTC

clone size: .
D gene: TRBD2
J gene: TRBJ2-1
V gene: TRBV11-3
CDR3 protein: CASSLGTSGRSDEQFF
CDR3 DNA: TGTGCCAGCAGCTTGGGGACTAGCGGGAGATCTGATGAGCAGTTCTTC

clone size: few
D gene: .
J gene: TRBJ2-2
V gene: TRBV30
CDR3 protein: CAWRSGQNTGELFF
CDR3 DNA: TGTGCCTGGAGATCAGGACAGAACACCGGGGAGCTGTTTTTT

clone size: .
D gene: .
J gene: TRBJ1-6
V gene: TRBV10-3
CDR3 protein: CAITTGMESPLHF
CDR3 DNA: TGTGCCATCACCACAGGGATGGAATCACCCCTCCACTTT

clone size: .
D gene: .
J gene: TRBJ2-3
V gene: TRBV11-3
CDR3 protein: CASSLGTGRTDTQYF
CDR3 DNA: TGTGCCAGCAGCTTAGGTACAGGGAGAACAGATACGCAGTATTTT

clone size: few
D gene: .
J gene: TRBJ1-1
V gene: TRBV10-3
CDR3 protein: CAITSLETTEAFF
CDR3 DNA: TGTGCCATCACTTCGCTCGAAACCACTGAAGCTTTCTTT

clone size: few
D gene: TRBD1
J gene: TRBJ1-1
V gene: TRBV11-3
CDR3 protein: CASSPGTGKGDEAFF
CDR3 DNA: TGTGCCAGCAGCCCTGGGACAGGTAAGGGTGATGAAGCTTTCTTT

clone size: .
D gene: .
J gene: TRBJ1-2
V gene: TRBV5-4
CDR3 protein: CASSQDINYGYTF
CDR3 DNA: TGTGCCAGCAGCCAGGACATAAACTATGGCTACACCTTC

clone size: few
D gene: .
J gene: TRBJ1-1
V gene: TRBV19
CDR3 protein: CASSIRGGFAEAFF
CDR3 DNA: TGTGCCAGTAGTATCAGGGGAGGTTTCGCTGAAGCTTTCTTT

clone size: .
D gene: TRBD1
J gene: TRBJ1-2
V gene: TRBV18
CDR3 protein: CASSDRGRGGYTF
CDR3 DNA: TGTGCCAGCTCGGACAGGGGCAGAGGTGGCTACACCTTC

clone size: .
D gene: .
J gene: TRBJ2-7
V gene: TRBV6-1
CDR3 protein: CASLRRESYEQYF
CDR3 DNA: TGTGCCAGCCTACGACGGGAGTCCTACGAGCAGTACTTC

clone size: .
D gene: .
J gene: TRBJ2-5
V gene: TRBV28
CDR3 protein: CASSLFGGETQYF
CDR3 DNA: TGTGCCAGCAGTTTGTTTGGCGGGGAGACCCAGTACTTC

clone size: .
D gene: .
J gene: TRBJ1-4
V gene: TRBV4-1
CDR3 protein: CASSAQVQAYGEKLFF
CDR3 DNA: TGCGCCAGCAGTGCACAGGTTCAGGCTTACGGTGAAAAACTGTTTTTT

clone size: .
D gene: .
J gene: TRBJ1-1
V gene: TRBV11-2
CDR3 protein: CASSLEANTEAFF
CDR3 DNA: TGTGCCAGCAGCTTAGAAGCGAACACTGAAGCTTTCTTT

clone size: many
D gene: TRBD1
J gene: TRBJ1-6
V gene: TRBV5-1
CDR3 protein: CASRDRGSPLHF
CDR3 DNA: TGCGCCAGCCGGGACAGGGGTTCACCCCTCCACTTT

clone size: .
D gene: .
J gene: TRBJ2-7
V gene: TRBV29-1
CDR3 protein: CSGWDGYSYEQYF
CDR3 DNA: TGCAGCGGCTGGGACGGCTACTCCTACGAGCAGTACTTC